This record concerns one TCR beta chain sequence. Its specificity is not known. The CDR3 is 13 amino acids. The V gene's germline CDR1 is MGHRA and CDR2 YSYEKL. Trimming took 5 bases from V and 3 from J, leaving 11 bases between them. This specimen comes from a study of identical twins. Overall study results and limits: Some out-of-frame alpha sequences were shared by twins, and these showed excess low generation probability.

TCRdb recomputed calls from the 5' RACE reads with MiXCR, one row per CDR3 protein. Among 500,000 to 550,000 distinct CDR3 sequences listed, 22% were seen once. These same data were also listed under a study on T cells expressing NK-cell markers.

The sequenced sample consisted of CD4+ T cells sorted from blood. The TCR originated in a woman aged 18-29 years in good health. The rearrangement uses TRBV4-1 and TRBJ2-7; D perhaps matches TRBD2 (5 bases). The CDR3 DNA reads as TGCGCCAGCAGCGGGAGCCGGGTCTACGAGCAGTACTTC. Translation gives CASSGSRVYEQYF.